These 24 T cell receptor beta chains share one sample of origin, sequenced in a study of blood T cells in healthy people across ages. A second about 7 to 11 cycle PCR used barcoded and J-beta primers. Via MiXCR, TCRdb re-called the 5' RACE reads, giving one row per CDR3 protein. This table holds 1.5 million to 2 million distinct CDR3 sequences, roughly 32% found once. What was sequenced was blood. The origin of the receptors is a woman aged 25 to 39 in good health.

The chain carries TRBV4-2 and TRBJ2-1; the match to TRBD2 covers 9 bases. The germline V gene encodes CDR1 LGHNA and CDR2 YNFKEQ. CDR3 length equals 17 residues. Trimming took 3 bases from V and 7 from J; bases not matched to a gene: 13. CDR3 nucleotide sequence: TGTGCCAGCAGCCATCTGTCCCCGGGACTAGCATTGAATGAGCAGTTCTTC. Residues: CASSHLSPGLALNEQFF.

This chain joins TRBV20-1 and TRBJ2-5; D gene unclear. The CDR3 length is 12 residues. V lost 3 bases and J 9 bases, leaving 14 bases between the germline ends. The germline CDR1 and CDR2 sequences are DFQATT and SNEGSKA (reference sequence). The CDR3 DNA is TGCAGTGCTAGTCAGCAATTCTTGCCCCAGTACTTC. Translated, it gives CSASQQFLPQYF.

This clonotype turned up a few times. CDR3 bases: TGCAGTGCTCTGGGGAGGGATTATCAGCCCCAGCATTTT. Its translation: CSALGRDYQPQHF. The chain couples TRBV20-1 to TRBJ1-5, with D unresolved. The CDR3 consists of 13 residues. Germline V gives CDR1 DFQATT, CDR2 SNEGSKA (reference sequence). V lost 5 bases, J lost 5 bases, and 13 bases lay in between.

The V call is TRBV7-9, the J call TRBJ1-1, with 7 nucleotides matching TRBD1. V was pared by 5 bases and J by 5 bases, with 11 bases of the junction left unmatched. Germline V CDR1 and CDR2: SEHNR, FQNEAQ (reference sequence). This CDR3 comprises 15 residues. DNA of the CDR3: TGTGCCAGCAGCCCGCCAGGGACACAGGGGACTGAAGCTTTCTTT. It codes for CASSPPGTQGTEAFF.

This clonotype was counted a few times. The CDR3 region is CASSPWTGGVNTEAFF. DNA of the CDR3: TGTGCCAGCAGCCCGTGGACAGGGGGCGTTAACACTGAAGCTTTCTTT. This sequence joins TRBV7-9 and TRBJ1-1, with 11 bases that match TRBD1. This CDR3 spans 16 amino acids. V lost 5 bases, J lost 2 bases, and 7 bases stayed unmatched. Germline assignment: CDR1 SEHNR and CDR2 FQNEAQ (reference sequence).

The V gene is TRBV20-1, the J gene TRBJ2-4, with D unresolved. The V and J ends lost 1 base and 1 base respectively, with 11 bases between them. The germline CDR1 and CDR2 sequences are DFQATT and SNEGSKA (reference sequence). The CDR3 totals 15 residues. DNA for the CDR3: TGCAGTGCTAGAGTTCCAAGCGTTGCCAAAAACATTCAGTACTTC. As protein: CSARVPSVAKNIQYF.

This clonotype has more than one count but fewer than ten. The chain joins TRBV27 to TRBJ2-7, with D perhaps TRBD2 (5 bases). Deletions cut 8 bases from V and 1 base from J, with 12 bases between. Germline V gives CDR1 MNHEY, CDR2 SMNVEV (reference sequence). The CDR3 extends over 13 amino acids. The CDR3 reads CASSIPGSYEQYF. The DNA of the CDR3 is TGTGCCAGCTCTATCCCGGGATCCTACGAGCAGTACTTC.

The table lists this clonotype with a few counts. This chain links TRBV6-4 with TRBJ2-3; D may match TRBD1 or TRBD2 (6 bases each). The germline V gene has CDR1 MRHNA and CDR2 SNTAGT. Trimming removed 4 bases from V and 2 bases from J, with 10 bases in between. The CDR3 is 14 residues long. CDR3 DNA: TGTGCCAGCAGTGTGGGGGGACACACAGATACGCAGTATTTT. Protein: CASSVGGHTDTQYF.

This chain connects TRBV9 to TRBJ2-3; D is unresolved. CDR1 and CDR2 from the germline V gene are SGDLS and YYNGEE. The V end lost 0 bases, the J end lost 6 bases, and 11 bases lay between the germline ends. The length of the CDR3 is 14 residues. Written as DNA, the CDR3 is TGTGCCAGCAGCGTAGGAGCCGTCTTGGATACGCAGTATTTT. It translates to CASSVGAVLDTQYF.

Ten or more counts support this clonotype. This CDR3 is CSASRGGTEAFF. DNA for the CDR3: TGCAGTGCTTCGCGCGGGGGCACTGAAGCTTTCTTT. The V and J genes are TRBV20-1 and TRBJ1-1, with D perhaps TRBD1 (5 bases). The CDR3 runs to 12 residues. From germline, CDR1 is DFQATT and CDR2 SNEGSKA (reference sequence). V was shortened by 5 bases and J by 4 bases, with 11 bases between the two germline ends.

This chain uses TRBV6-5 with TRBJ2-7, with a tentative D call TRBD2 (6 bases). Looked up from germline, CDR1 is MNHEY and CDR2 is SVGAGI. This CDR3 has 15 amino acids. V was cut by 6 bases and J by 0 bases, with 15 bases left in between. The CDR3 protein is CASSPGKGGSYEQYF. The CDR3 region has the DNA TGTGCCAGCAGCCCCGGGAAGGGAGGCTCCTACGAGCAGTACTTC.

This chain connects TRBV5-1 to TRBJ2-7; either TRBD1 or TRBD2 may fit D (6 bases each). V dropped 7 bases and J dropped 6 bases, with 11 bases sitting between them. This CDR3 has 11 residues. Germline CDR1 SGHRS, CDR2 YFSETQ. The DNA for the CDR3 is TGCGCCAGCGGGGGGCAGGGCGAGCAGTACTTC. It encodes CASGGQGEQYF.

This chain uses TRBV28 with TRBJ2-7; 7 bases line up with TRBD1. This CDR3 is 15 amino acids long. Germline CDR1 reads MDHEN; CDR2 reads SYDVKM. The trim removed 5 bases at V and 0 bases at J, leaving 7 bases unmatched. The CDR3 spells CASSTPGQLSYEQYF. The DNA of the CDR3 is TGTGCCAGCAGTACCCCGGGACAGCTCTCCTACGAGCAGTACTTC.

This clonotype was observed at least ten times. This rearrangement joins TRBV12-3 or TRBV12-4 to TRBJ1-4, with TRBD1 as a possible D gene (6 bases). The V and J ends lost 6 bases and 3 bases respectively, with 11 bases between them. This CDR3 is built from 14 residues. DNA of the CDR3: TGTGCCAGCAGCGGGGGGCAGGCTAATGAAAAACTGTTTTTT. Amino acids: CASSGGQANEKLFF.

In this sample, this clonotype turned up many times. DNA of the CDR3: TGTGCCACCTCCGGGACAGGGAATGACGAGCAGTACTTC. This gives the protein CATSGTGNDEQYF. This chain connects TRBV10-3 to TRBJ2-7; 9 bases fit TRBD1. V lost 10 bases to trimming and J lost 5 bases; unmatched junction nucleotides: 9. CDR3 length: 13 residues. In germline, CDR1 is ENHRY, CDR2 SYGVKD.

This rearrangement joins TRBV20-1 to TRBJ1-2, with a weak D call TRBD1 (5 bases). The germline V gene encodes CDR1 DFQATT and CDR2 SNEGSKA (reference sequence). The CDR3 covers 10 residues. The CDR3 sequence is CSTGGYGYTF. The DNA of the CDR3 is TGCAGCACAGGAGGCTATGGCTACACCTTC.

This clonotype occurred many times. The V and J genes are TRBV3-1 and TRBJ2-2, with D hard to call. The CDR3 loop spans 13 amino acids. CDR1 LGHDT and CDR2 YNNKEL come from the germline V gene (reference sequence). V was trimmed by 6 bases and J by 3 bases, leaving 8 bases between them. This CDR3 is CASRSRYTGELFF. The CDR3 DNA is TGTGCCAGCAGGTCTCGCTACACCGGGGAGCTGTTTTTT.

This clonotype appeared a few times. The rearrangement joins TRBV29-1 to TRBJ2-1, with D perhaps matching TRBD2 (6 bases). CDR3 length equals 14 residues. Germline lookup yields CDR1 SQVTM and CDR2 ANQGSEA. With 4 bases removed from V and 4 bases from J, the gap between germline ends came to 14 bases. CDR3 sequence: CSVVAGGNYNEQFF. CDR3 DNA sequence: TGCAGCGTTGTAGCTGGGGGGAATTACAATGAGCAGTTCTTC.

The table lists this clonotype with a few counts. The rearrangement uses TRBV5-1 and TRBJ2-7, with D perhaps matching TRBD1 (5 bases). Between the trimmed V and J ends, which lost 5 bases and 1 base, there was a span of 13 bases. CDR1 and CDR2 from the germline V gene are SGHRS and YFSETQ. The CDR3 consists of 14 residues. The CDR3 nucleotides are TGCGCCAGCAGGGAAACAGGCAGTTCCTACGAGCAGTACTTC. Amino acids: CASRETGSSYEQYF.

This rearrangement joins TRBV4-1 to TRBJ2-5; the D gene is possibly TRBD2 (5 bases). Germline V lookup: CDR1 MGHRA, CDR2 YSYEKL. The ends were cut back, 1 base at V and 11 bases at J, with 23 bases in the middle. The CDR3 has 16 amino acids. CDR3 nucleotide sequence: TGCGCCAGCAGCCAAGGGGTCCCCACGGGGTCCTACGGGCAGTACTTC. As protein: CASSQGVPTGSYGQYF.

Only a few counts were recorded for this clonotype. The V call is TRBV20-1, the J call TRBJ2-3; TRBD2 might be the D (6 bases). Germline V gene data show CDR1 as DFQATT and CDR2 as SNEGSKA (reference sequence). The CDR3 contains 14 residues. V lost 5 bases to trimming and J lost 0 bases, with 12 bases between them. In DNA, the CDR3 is TGCAGTGCTGATAGCGGAACTAGCACAGATACGCAGTATTTT. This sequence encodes CSADSGTSTDTQYF.

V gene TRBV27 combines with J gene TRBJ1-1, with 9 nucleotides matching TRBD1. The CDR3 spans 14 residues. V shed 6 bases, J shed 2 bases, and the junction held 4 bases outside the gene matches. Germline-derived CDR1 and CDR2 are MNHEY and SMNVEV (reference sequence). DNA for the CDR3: TGTGCCAGCAGGGGGACAGGGATCAACACTGAAGCTTTCTTT. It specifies CASRGTGINTEAFF.

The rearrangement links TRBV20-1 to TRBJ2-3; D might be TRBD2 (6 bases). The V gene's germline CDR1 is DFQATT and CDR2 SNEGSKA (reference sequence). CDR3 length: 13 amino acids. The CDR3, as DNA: TGCACCGGCTGGGAGGCAAGCACAGATACGCAGTATTTT. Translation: CTGWEASTDTQYF.

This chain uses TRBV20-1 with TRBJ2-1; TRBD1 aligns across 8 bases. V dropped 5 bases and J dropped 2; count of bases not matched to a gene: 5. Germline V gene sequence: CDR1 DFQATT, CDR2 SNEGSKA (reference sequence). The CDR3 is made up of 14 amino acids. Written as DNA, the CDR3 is TGCAGTGCTGTGCTACAGGGGGCCTACAATGAGCAGTTCTTC. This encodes CSAVLQGAYNEQFF.